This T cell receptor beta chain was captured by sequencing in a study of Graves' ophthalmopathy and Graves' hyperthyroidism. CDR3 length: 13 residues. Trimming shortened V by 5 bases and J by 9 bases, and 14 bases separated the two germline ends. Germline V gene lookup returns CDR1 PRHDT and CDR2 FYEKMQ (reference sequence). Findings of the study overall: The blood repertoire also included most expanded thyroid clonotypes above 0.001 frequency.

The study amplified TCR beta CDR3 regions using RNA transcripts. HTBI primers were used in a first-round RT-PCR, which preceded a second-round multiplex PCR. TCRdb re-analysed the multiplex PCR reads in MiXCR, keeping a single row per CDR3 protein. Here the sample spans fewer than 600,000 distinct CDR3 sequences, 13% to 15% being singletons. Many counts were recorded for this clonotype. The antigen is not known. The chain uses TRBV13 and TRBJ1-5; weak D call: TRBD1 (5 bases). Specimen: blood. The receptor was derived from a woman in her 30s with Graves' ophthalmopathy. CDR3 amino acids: CASSPGGSWPQHF. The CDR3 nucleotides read TGTGCCAGCAGCCCCGGGGGGTCCTGGCCCCAGCATTTT.